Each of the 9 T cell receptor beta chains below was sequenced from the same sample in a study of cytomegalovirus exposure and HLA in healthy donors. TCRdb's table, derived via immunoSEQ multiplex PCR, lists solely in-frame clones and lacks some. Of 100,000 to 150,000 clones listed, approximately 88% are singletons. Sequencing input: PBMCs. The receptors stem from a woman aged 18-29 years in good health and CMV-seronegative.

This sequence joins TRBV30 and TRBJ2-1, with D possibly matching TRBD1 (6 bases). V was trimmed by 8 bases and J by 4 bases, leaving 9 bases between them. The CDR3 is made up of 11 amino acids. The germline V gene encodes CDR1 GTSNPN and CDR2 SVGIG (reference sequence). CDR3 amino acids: CAGQGYNEQFF. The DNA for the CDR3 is TGTGCCGGGCAGGGGTACAATGAGCAGTTCTTC.

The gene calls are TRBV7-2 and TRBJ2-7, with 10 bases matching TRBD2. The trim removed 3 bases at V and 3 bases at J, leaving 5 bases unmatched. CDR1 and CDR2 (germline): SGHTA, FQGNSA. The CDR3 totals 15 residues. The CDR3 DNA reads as TGTGCCAGCAGCTTTCATAGCGGGAGGCGCTACGAGCAGTACTTC. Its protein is CASSFHSGRRYEQYF.

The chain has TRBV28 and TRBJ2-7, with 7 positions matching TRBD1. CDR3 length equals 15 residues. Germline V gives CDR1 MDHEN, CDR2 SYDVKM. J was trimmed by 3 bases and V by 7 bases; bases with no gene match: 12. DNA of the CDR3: TGTGCCAGCACCGCAACGAAGGGGGCTCTCTACGAGCAGTACTTC. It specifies CASTATKGALYEQYF.

The chain's CDR3 is CASSIGRGNYGYTF. CDR3 nucleotides: TGTGCCAGTAGTATCGGCAGGGGGAACTATGGCTACACCTTC. This sequence joins TRBV19 and TRBJ1-2; 7 bases are shared with TRBD1. The ends lost 3 bases at V and 2 bases at J; junction bases unmatched: 3. This CDR3 is 14 amino acids long. Germline CDR1 LNHDA, CDR2 SQIVND (reference sequence).

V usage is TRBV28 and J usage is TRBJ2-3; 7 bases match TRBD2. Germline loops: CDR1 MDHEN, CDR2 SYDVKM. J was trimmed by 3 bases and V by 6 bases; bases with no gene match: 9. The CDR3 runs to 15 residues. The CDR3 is CASRFLAEGTDTQYF. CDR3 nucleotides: TGTGCCAGCAGGTTTCTAGCGGAAGGGACAGATACGCAGTATTTT.

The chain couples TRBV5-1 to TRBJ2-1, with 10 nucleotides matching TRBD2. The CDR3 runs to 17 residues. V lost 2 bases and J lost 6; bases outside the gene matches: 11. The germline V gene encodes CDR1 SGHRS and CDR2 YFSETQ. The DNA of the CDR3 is TGCGCCAGCAGCTTTTGGGGTAGCGGGAGGACTCCCAATGAGCAGTTCTTC. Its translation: CASSFWGSGRTPNEQFF.

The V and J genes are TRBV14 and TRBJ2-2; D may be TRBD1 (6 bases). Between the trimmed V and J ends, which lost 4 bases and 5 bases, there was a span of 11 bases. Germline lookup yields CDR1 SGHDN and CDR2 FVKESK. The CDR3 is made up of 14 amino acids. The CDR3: CASSPGQTTGELFF. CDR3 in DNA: TGTGCCAGCAGCCCAGGACAGACTACCGGGGAGCTGTTTTTT. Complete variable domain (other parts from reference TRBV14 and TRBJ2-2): EAGVTQFPSHSVIEKGQTVTLRCDPISGHDNLYWYRRVMGKEIKFLLHFVKESKQDESGMPNNRFLAERTGGTYSTLKVQPAELEDSGVYFCASSPGQTTGELFFGEGSRLTVL.

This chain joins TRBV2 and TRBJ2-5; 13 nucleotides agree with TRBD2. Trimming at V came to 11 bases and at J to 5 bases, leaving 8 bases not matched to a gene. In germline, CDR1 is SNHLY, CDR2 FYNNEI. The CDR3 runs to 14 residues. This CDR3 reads CAGTKTSGRETQYF. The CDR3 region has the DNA TGTGCCGGAACTAAGACTAGCGGGAGGGAGACCCAGTACTTC.

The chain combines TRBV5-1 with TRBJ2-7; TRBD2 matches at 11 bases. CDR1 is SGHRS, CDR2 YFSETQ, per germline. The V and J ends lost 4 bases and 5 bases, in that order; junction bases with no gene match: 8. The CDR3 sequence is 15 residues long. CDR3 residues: CASSQGGLAGDEQYF. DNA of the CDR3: TGCGCCAGCAGCCAAGGTGGACTAGCGGGTGACGAGCAGTACTTC. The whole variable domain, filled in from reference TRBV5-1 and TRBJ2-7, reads KAGVTQTPRYLIKTRGQQVTLSCSPISGHRSVSWYQQTPGQGLQFLFEYFSETQRNKGNFPGRFSGRQFSNSRSEMNVSTLELGDSALYLCASSQGGLAGDEQYFGPGTRLTVT.